This T cell receptor (beta chain) came from a study of blood T cell repertoires in COVID-19. At the level of the study: Sources were T cells, B-cell-depleted T cells, or PBMCs; the material itself was cDNA or gDNA.

Authors' analysis steps: It was from reference gene primer amplification that nucleated cell counts were estimated. Libraries were prepared by immunoSEQ multiplex PCR; TCRdb keeps only in-frame clonotypes and omits some of them. From that table come the V and J calls and clone size; the DNA was used to work out D and trimming. Of approximately 100,000 clones listed, 80% to 90% are singletons. V gave up 7 bases and J gave up 1 base; unmatched junction bases: 9. The CDR3 runs 16 residues. Germline V gene lookup returns CDR1 MDHEN and CDR2 SYDVKM. The sequenced sample consisted of peripheral blood. The chain couples TRBV28 to TRBJ2-5, with TRBD2 matching over 10 bases. This receptor was taken from a man aged 50-60 years with acute or convalescent COVID-19. As DNA, the CDR3 is TGTGCCAGCATGTACACTAGCGGGATGCTCCAAGAGACCCAGTACTTC. Protein sequence: CASMYTSGMLQETQYF.